This TCR beta chain was recovered during a study of blood T cell repertoires in COVID-19. Study-wide context: Acute and convalescent COVID-19 samples came from the United States, Italy and Spain.

How the authors handled the data: Quantification of nucleated cells was approximated via reference gene primer amplification. Assay used: immunoSEQ multiplex PCR; TCRdb lists only in-frame clones, some missing. V and J calls and clone size are as listed in that table; D and trimming were resolved from the DNA. The data contain approximately 300,000 clones, more than 90% of them singletons. All exposed participants met a person with COVID-19 within 2 weeks before entering the study. V was clipped by 0 bases and J by 9 bases, with 6 bases between them. Germline V gene lookup returns CDR1 GTSNPN and CDR2 SVGIG (reference sequence). This CDR3 has 11 residues.

The chain is built from TRBV30 and TRBJ2-1; D gene ambiguous. What was sequenced was PBMCs or T cells enriched from blood (not recorded which). This receptor was identified in a woman in her thirties who had been exposed to COVID-19. CDR3 residues: CAWSVLSEQFF. The DNA for the CDR3 is TGTGCCTGGAGTGTACTTAGTGAGCAGTTCTTC.